The 28 T cell receptor delta chains presented below share a single source sample, sequenced in a study of gamma-delta T cells after stem cell transplantation. TCRdb reprocessed the RT-PCR reads using CATT. This sample has about 5,000 delta-chain clones, with more than 1.5% found just once. Sequencing input: gamma-delta T cells. Every receptor here comes from a human donor. It is not recorded whose cells these are; they may come from a transplant donor.

This sequence joins TRDV2 and TRDJ1; 10 bases agree with TRDD3. The ends lost 1 base at V and 3 bases at J; junction bases unmatched: 10. CDR3 length: 17 residues. Germline CDR1 GEAIGNYY, CDR2 EKD. CDR3 bases: TGTGCCTGTGACACGGTCACTGGGGGATCTCGTCCCGATAAACTCATCTTT. Its protein product is CACDTVTGGSRPDKLIF.

This clone is classed as medium-sized (0.01 to 0.1%). Other DNA variants within this sample encode the same CDR3. The chain uses TRDV2 and TRDJ1; TRDD3 agrees at 7 bases. The CDR3 extends over 19 amino acids. Germline-derived CDR1 and CDR2 are GEAIGNYY and EKD. The V segment lost 3 bases and the J segment 0 bases; nucleotides outside the gene matches: 18. In DNA form, the CDR3 reads TGTGCCTGTGACCCTTTACTCGTACTGGGGAACAAGTACACCGATAAACTCATCTTT. Amino acids: CACDPLLVLGNKYTDKLIF.

In its sample, this clone was seen a few times. TCRdb shows a much larger clone's protein in place of this DNA's translation, and the two differ at residue 20, likely through a read error; the protein shown is translated from the DNA. The chain is built from TRDV2 and TRDJ3; 12 bases are a match to TRDD3. Germline V gene sequence: CDR1 GEAIGNYY, CDR2 EKD. The CDR3 spans 22 residues. This CDR3 reads CACDTLGLGDTARSWDTRQVFF. CDR3 DNA: TGTGCCTGTGACACATTGGGCCTGGGGGATACGGCCCGCTCCTGGGACACCCGACAGGTGTTTTTC.

Sample share makes this clone medium-sized. The J gene is TRDJ3, the V gene TRDV2; D is perhaps TRDD2 (5 bases). Germline V gene data show CDR1 as GEAIGNYY and CDR2 as EKD. The CDR3 has 18 amino acids. V was clipped by 4 bases and J by 1 base, with 16 bases between them. CDR3 sequence (DNA): TGTGCCTGTGAGCCCTACCCTTGGGAGTCCTGGGACACCCGACAGATGTTTTTC. Residues: CACEPYPWESWDTRQMFF.

This clone was observed a handful of times. TCRdb shows a much larger clone's protein in place of this DNA's translation, and the two differ at residue 5, likely through a read error; the protein shown is translated from the DNA. The chain recombines TRDV2 with TRDJ1, with TRDD3 matching over 8 bases. This CDR3 is built from 15 residues. Germline CDR1 is GEAIGNYY and CDR2 is EKD. V lost 7 bases to trimming and J lost 1 base; unmatched junction nucleotides: 10. The CDR3 region has the DNA TGTGCCTGCTTCGCACTGGGGGTCGCCACCGATAAACTCATCTTT. Translation gives CACFALGVATDKLIF.

Ten or more counts support this clone. A far larger clone is only one base removed, so a read error is likely. This chain links TRDV2 with TRDJ1; TRDD3 is a possible D gene (5 bases). Trimming stripped 0 bases from V and 3 bases from J, with 22 bases between. CDR3 size: 18 residues. The V gene's germline CDR1 is GEAIGNYY and CDR2 EKD. CDR3 loop: CACDTAGWGPTYADKLIF. CDR3 coding DNA: TGTGCCTGTGACACCGCTGGGTGGGGACCAACTTACGCCGATAAACTCATCTTT.

This clone was found a few times. The TCRdb record carries a much larger clone's protein, which differs from this DNA's translation at residue 10; a read error is the likely cause, and the protein listed here is the DNA translation. V usage is TRDV2 and J usage is TRDJ1; D gene unclear. V lost 0 bases to trimming and J lost 4 bases, with 14 bases between them. Germline loops: CDR1 GEAIGNYY, CDR2 EKD. The length of the CDR3 is 15 residues. This chain's CDR3 is CACDTLGTADDKLIF. CDR3 DNA sequence: TGTGCCTGTGACACCCTCGGGACGGCCGACGATAAACTCATCTTT.

In this sample, this clone turned up a few times. Translating this DNA gives a protein that differs at residue 11 from the TCRdb one, which belongs to a much larger clone; a read error is likely, and the protein shown is this translation. V gene TRDV2 combines with J gene TRDJ1; 10 nucleotides align to TRDD3. Trimming cost V 3 bases and J 3 bases; bases outside gene matches: 9. Germline V gene data show CDR1 as GEAIGNYY and CDR2 as EKD. The CDR3 covers 16 residues. DNA of the CDR3: TGTGCCTGTGACCCTTTACTGGGGGATTCCTCCGATAAACTCATCTTT. Its translation is CACDPLLGDSSDKLIF.

This clone has only a few counts. The protein given by TCRdb reflects a much larger clone and differs at residue 14 from this DNA's translation, likely from a read error; the protein shown is the DNA's translation. The V and J genes are TRDV2 and TRDJ1; weak D call: TRDD3 (6 bases). This CDR3 spans 16 amino acids. Germline assignment: CDR1 GEAIGNYY and CDR2 EKD. CDR3 sequence reads: CACDTLTGPRRDKPIF. The CDR3 region has the DNA TGTGCCTGTGACACCCTTACTGGGCCCCGCCGCGATAAACCCATCTTT.

The V call is TRDV2, the J call TRDJ1; 10 nucleotides match TRDD3. Germline trimming cut 3 bases from V and 8 bases from J; bases unmatched to any gene: 8. Germline CDR1 reads GEAIGNYY; CDR2 reads EKD. CDR3 size: 14 residues. CDR3 sequence (DNA): TGTGCCTGTGACCCTTTACTGGGGGATTCCAAACTCATCTTT. This sequence encodes CACDPLLGDSKLIF.

On this clone itself: TCRdb assigns this DNA the protein of a much larger clone, which departs from its translation at residue 7; this likely reflects a read error, and the protein shown comes from translating the DNA. CDR3 nucleotide sequence: TGTGCCTGTGACACAGTGAGGGATATAAGGTCCACCGATAAACTCATCTTT. This codes for CACDTVRDIRSTDKLIF. V is TRDV2 and J is TRDJ1; D might be TRDD3 (6 bases). The CDR3 spans 17 residues. Germline assignment: CDR1 GEAIGNYY and CDR2 EKD. V was cut by 1 base and J by 1 base, with 18 bases left in between.

The table lists this clone with many counts. With a far larger clone one base away, a read error is the likely cause. Other DNA sequences from this sample encode an identical CDR3 as well. The J gene is TRDJ1, the V gene TRDV2, with a tentative D call TRDD3 (5 bases). Looked up from germline, CDR1 is GEAIGNYY and CDR2 is EKD. CDR3 length: 15 residues. V shed 1 base and J shed 0 bases, with 11 bases lying between them. The chain's CDR3 is CACDTVGTYTDKLIF. The CDR3 coding sequence is TGTGCCTGTGACACGGTGGGGACGTACACCGATAAACTCATCTTT.

In this sample, this clone turned up a few times. The chain has TRDV2 and TRDJ1; 13 bases are a match to TRDD3. Germline V gene lookup returns CDR1 GEAIGNYY and CDR2 EKD. CDR3 length equals 17 residues. The V segment lost 3 bases and the J segment 0 bases; nucleotides outside the gene matches: 6. The CDR3 sequence: CACDVLGDTYYTDKLIF. CDR3 DNA: TGTGCCTGTGACGTACTGGGGGATACGTATTACACCGATAAACTCATCTTT.

The chain couples TRDV2 to TRDJ1; TRDD3 matches 12 bases. Germline V gene data show CDR1 as GEAIGNYY and CDR2 as EKD. CDR3 length: 19 residues. Trimming took 1 base from V and 0 from J; bases not matched to a gene: 11. The CDR3 coding sequence is TGTGCCTGTGACACGTTAGCTACTGGGGGATACTTGTACACCGATAAACTCATCTTT. Translating gives CACDTLATGGYLYTDKLIF.

This clone has just a few counts. This DNA translates differently at residue 10 from the TCRdb protein, which is that of a much larger clone; a read error is likely, and the protein shown is the DNA's own translation. The chain recombines TRDV2 with TRDJ1; 8 bases line up with TRDD3. This CDR3 region has 19 residues. Trimming took 0 bases from V and 4 from J; bases not matched to a gene: 18. CDR1 GEAIGNYY and CDR2 EKD come from the germline V gene. The DNA for the CDR3 is TGTGCCTGTGACACCGGAGGACTGGGGGGTACGCCGTCTGGCGATAAACTCATCTTT. The encoded protein is CACDTGGLGGTPSGDKLIF.

This clone came up a few times. This DNA's translation differs at residue 4 from TCRdb's protein, which comes from a much larger clone; a read error is likely, and the protein shown is translated from the DNA. The chain is built from TRDV2 and TRDJ3; D perhaps matches TRDD3 (6 bases). Per germline, CDR1 GEAIGNYY and CDR2 EKD. The CDR3 is 18 residues long. The CDR3, as DNA: TGTGCCTGTGGCACCGTACTGGGACGAACCTGGGACACCCGACAGATGTTTTTC. This sequence encodes CACGTVLGRTWDTRQMFF.

This clone was recorded a few times. TCRdb attributes to this sequence the protein of a much larger clone, which differs from the DNA translation at residue 11; a read error is likely, and the protein displayed is translated from the DNA. The V and J genes are TRDV2 and TRDJ1; D is ambiguous. The germline V and J ends were trimmed by 3 bases and 7 bases, with 23 bases remaining between them. Germline CDR1 reads GEAIGNYY; CDR2 reads EKD. The CDR3 totals 16 residues. CDR3 sequence: CACDPVGVPGNSKLIF. Here the CDR3 DNA reads TGTGCCTGTGACCCCGTAGGGGTCCCTGGAAACTCTAAACTCATCTTT.

This clone has more than one count but fewer than ten. This likely traces to a read error, being one base from a far larger clone. Other DNA variants within this sample encode the same CDR3. The gene calls are TRDV2 and TRDJ1; maybe TRDD2 (6 bases). V was pared by 2 bases and J by 1 base, with 16 bases between. Germline values: CDR1 GEAIGNYY, CDR2 EKD. This CDR3 is built from 16 residues. The CDR3 bases are TGTGCCTGTGACATCCTACTCAGGGGAACCACCGATAAACTCATCTTT. Residues: CACDILLRGTTDKLIF.

Comments on this clone: A read error likely explains why the TCRdb protein, taken from a much larger clone, differs from this DNA's translation at residue 6; the protein shown is translated from the DNA. The rearrangement uses TRDV2 and TRDJ1; 13 bases fit TRDD3. Germline CDR1 GEAIGNYY, CDR2 EKD. The CDR3 consists of 18 residues. V trimming: 3 bases; J trimming: 2 bases; junction bases outside the gene matches: 11. Written as DNA, the CDR3 is TGTGCCTGTGACCCCACTGGGGGATACGGGACAAGGACCGATAAACTCATCTTT. Protein: CACDPTGGYGTRTDKLIF.

In this sample, this clone turned up a few times. TCRdb assigns this DNA the protein of a much larger clone, which departs from its translation at residue 8; this likely reflects a read error, and the protein shown comes from translating the DNA. The rearrangement uses TRDV2 and TRDJ1; D may be TRDD3 (6 bases). V lost 1 base and J 5 bases, leaving 28 bases between the germline ends. Looked up from germline, CDR1 is GEAIGNYY and CDR2 is EKD. This CDR3 region has 19 residues. The CDR3 coding sequence is TGTGCCTGTGACACTCTCACTCTTTCCGCTCATGGGGATGGGGATAAACTCATCTTT. It encodes CACDTLTLSAHGDGDKLIF.

This clone was counted only a few times. For this DNA, TCRdb reports the protein of a much larger clone, which diverges at residue 6, most likely from a read error; the protein presented here is translated directly from the DNA. V and J are TRDV2 and TRDJ1; 12 bases are shared with TRDD3. Germline V lookup: CDR1 GEAIGNYY, CDR2 EKD. CDR3 size: 18 residues. The V gene end was trimmed by 0 bases and the J gene end by 4 bases; junction bases not matched to a gene: 11. Here the CDR3 reads CACDTIGLGDTVVDKLIF. In DNA form, the CDR3 reads TGTGCCTGTGACACCATTGGGCTGGGGGATACGGTTGTCGATAAACTCATCTTT.

The chain combines TRDV2 with TRDJ1; 7 nucleotides match TRDD3. This CDR3 comprises 15 residues. V dropped 1 base and J dropped 0; count of bases not matched to a gene: 4. The germline gives CDR1 GEAIGNYY, CDR2 EKD. CDR3 residues: CACDTLGGYTDKLIF. The CDR3 coding sequence is TGTGCCTGTGACACGCTGGGGGGGTACACCGATAAACTCATCTTT.

This clone was counted between two and nine times. The chain uses TRDV2 and TRDJ1, with 8 bases matching TRDD3. Germline V gene lookup returns CDR1 GEAIGNYY and CDR2 EKD. The CDR3 has 13 residues. The V and J ends lost 2 bases and 8 bases, in that order; junction bases with no gene match: 6. The CDR3 reads CACDILGGSKLIF. The CDR3 nucleotides are TGTGCCTGTGACATACTGGGGGGCTCCAAACTCATCTTT.

For this clone: TCRdb's entry gives the protein of a much larger clone, which mismatches this DNA's translation at residue 7, likely from a read error; the protein reported here is translated from the DNA. V is TRDV2 and J is TRDJ1; D is ambiguous. The CDR3 has 17 residues. V gave up 1 base and J gave up 0 bases, with 17 bases separating them. The germline CDR1 and CDR2 sequences are GEAIGNYY and EKD. CDR3 in amino acids: CACDTVEDPEDTDKLIF. The DNA for the CDR3 is TGTGCCTGTGACACGGTGGAGGACCCCGAGGACACCGATAAACTCATCTTT.

On this clone itself: For this DNA, TCRdb reports the protein of a much larger clone, which diverges at residue 12, most likely from a read error; the protein presented here is translated directly from the DNA. J is TRDJ3 and V is TRDV2; D is uncertain. Germline CDR1 and CDR2: GEAIGNYY and EKD. The CDR3 runs to 19 residues. Here the CDR3 reads CACDTLDPVSSRDTRQMFF. As DNA, the CDR3 is TGTGCCTGTGACACTTTGGATCCCGTGAGCTCCCGGGACACCCGACAGATGTTTTTC.

A note on this clone: A single base is all that separates this from a far larger clone, so a read error is likely. The same CDR3 arises from other DNA sequences in this sample as well. This chain links TRDV2 with TRDJ1; 8 nucleotides line up with TRDD3. Per the germline V gene, CDR1 is GEAIGNYY and CDR2 is EKD. V trimming: 0 bases; J trimming: 7 bases; junction bases outside the gene matches: 9. There are 15 residues in the CDR3. The CDR3 nucleotides are TGTGCCTGTGACACCGTTGGGCGGGATACGGGTAAACTCATCTTT. It codes for CACDTVGRDTGKLIF.

A remark on this clone: This is likely an artifact of a read error, given a far larger clone one base away. Other DNA sequences in this specimen translate into the identical CDR3. The chain has TRDV2 and TRDJ1; tentatively, D is TRDD3 (5 bases). This CDR3 has 16 residues. CDR1 and CDR2 from the germline V gene are GEAIGNYY and EKD. The CDR3 here is CACDILLRGTTDKLIF. For the CDR3, the DNA is TGTGCCTGTGACATCTTACTCAGGGGAACCACCGATAAACTCATTTTT.

Regarding this clone: With a far larger clone one base away, a read error is the likely cause. Other DNA sequences in this sample translate to the same CDR3. This chain joins TRDV2 and TRDJ1, with TRDD3 matching 7 bases. The V gene's germline CDR1 is GEAIGNYY and CDR2 EKD. The CDR3 has 14 residues. CDR3 amino acids: CACDILGGSDKLIF. CDR3 bases: TGTGCCTGTGATATCCTGGGGGGGTCCGATAAGCTCATCTTT.